The T cell receptor (beta chain) described here comes from a study of blood T cell repertoires in COVID-19. Study-level background: Samples representing acute and convalescent COVID-19 were sourced from the United States, Italy and Spain. Sources were T cells, B-cell-depleted T cells, or PBMCs; the material itself was cDNA or gDNA.

Germline CDR1 reads KGHDR; CDR2 reads SFDVKD. The CDR3 spans 16 residues. J was trimmed by 4 bases and V by 4 bases; bases with no gene match: 4. This clone was found a few times. In the authors' methods: How many nucleated cells were present was estimated from reference gene primer amplification. Here immunoSEQ multiplex PCR was the method, and the copy in TCRdb shows in-frame clones only, minus some. V and J calls and clone size are those listed in that table; D and trimming were worked out from the DNA. The repertoire holds 120,000 to 150,000 clones, around 80% seen once, with 10% to 15% in the top ten.

Sample: peripheral blood. The receptor was isolated from a man older than 75 with acute or convalescent COVID-19. The chain recombines TRBV24-1 with TRBJ2-7, with TRBD2 matching 15 bases. As DNA, the CDR3 is TGTGCCACCAGTGAGTGGACTAGCGGGGGGGATTACGAGCAGTACTTC. This translates into CATSEWTSGGDYEQYF.